This paragraph reports one TCR beta chain. The antigen is not known. This record belongs to a study of blood T cells in healthy people across ages. General observations from the study: Among long-lived donors, naive CD4+ cells were more numerous and diversity higher than in aged donors.

In each sample, at least 6 million PBMCs were isolated. For the second PCR, which ran for 7 to 11 cycles, a sample-barcoded 5' primer and a J-beta primer mix were used. TCRdb analysed the 5' RACE reads with MiXCR anew, one entry per CDR3 protein. The sample has some 1.8 million distinct CDR3 sequences, roughly 43% seen once. The germline V gene has CDR1 DFQATT and CDR2 SNEGSKA (reference sequence). The CDR3 is 13 amino acids. This TCR came from a human donor in good health. The chain links TRBV20-1 to TRBJ2-4, with 12 bases matching TRBD1. The closer fit of TRBJ2-7 to the DNA end suggests the J call may be wrong. Sequenced sample: blood. CDR3 sequence: CSARGQGASEQYF. In DNA, the CDR3 is TGCAGTGCTAGGGGACAGGGGGCTAGCGAGCAGTACTTC.